In this sample, the clone carrying this T cell receptor beta chain turned up a few times. The target antigen is unknown. The data stem from a study of beta chain features in type 1 diabetes. Overall study findings and caveats: In the patient group, naive, central memory and Treg TCRB repertoires seemed more alike than in the healthy donor group.

Sorting with CD45RO/CCR7/CD25/CD127/CD95/CD27 yielded naive, central memory, regulatory and stem-like memory CD4+ cells. Sorted cells reached over 95% purity in every population. Germline loops: CDR1 GTSNPN, CDR2 SVGIG (reference sequence). V was cut by 5 bases and J by 2 bases, with 12 bases left in between. The CDR3 covers 13 residues. The study reverse transcribed the entire isolated RNA, so it sequenced expressed TCRB transcripts. Method: immunoSEQ multiplex PCR; TCRdb's copy keeps in-frame clones and lacks some. Counted here are roughly 400,000 clones, more than 12% occurring once; the ten biggest clones make up 0.019%.

Sequencing was performed on naive CD4+ T cells from blood. The clonotype comes from a woman under 30 in good health. V is TRBV30 and J is TRBJ1-1; no clear D. The CDR3 DNA reads TGTGCCTGGGGGAGGACGGATAACACTGAAGCTTTCTTT. It translates to CAWGRTDNTEAFF.